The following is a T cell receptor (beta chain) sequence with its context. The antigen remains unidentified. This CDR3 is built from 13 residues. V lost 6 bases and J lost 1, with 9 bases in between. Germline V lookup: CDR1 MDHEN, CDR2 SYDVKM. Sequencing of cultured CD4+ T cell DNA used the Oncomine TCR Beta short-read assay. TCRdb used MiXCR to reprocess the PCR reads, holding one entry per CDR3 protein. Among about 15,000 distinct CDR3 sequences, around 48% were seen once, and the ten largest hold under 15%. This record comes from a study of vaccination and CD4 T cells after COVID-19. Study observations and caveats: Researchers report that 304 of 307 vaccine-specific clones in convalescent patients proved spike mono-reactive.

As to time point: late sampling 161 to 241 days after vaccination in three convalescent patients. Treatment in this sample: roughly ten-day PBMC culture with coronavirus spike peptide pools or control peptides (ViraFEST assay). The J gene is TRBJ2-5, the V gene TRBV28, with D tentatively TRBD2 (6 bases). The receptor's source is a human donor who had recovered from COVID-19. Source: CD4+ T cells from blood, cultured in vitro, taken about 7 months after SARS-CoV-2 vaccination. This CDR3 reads CASRLLAQETQYF. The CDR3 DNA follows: TGTGCCAGCAGACTACTAGCCCAAGAGACCCAGTACTTC. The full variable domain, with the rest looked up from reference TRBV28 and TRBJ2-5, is DVKVTQSSRYLVKRTGEKVFLECVQDMDHENMFWYRQDPGLGLRLIYFSYDVKMKEKGDIPEGYSVSREKKERFSLILESASTNQTSMYLCASRLLAQETQYFGPGTRLLVL.